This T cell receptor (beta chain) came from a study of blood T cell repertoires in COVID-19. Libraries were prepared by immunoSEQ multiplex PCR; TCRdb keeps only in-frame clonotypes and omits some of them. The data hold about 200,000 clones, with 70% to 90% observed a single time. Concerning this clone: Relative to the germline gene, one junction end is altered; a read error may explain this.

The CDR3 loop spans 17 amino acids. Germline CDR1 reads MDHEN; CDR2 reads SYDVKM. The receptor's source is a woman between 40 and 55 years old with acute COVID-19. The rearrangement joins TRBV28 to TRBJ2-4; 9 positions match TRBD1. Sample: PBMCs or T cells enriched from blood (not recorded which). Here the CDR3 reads CASTAPPGQGSKDIQYF. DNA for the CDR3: TGTGCCAGCACCGCCCCCCCAGGACAGGGGAGCAAAGACATTCAGTACTTC.